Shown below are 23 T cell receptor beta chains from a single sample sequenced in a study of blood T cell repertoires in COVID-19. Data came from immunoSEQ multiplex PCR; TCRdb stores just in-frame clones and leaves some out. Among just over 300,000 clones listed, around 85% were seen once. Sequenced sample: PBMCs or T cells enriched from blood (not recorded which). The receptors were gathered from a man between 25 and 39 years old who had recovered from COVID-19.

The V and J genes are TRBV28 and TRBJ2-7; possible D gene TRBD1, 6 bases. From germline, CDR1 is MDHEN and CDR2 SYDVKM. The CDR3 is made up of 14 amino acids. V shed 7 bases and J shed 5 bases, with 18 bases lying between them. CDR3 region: CASTPSLQGHEQYF. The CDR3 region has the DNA TGTGCCAGCACCCCCTCGTTACAGGGTCACGAGCAGTACTTC.

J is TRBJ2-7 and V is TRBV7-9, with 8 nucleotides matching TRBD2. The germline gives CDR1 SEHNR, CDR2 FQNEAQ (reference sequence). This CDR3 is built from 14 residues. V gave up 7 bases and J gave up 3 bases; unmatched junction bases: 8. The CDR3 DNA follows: TGTGCCAGCACCCGGAGCGGGGGTGTCTACGAGCAGTACTTC. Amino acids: CASTRSGGVYEQYF.

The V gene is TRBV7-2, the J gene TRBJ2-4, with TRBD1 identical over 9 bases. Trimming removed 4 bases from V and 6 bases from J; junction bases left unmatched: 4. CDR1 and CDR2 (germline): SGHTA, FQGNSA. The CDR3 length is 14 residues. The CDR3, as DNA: TGTGCCAGCAGCTCGGACAGGGGAGGAAACATTCAGTACTTC. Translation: CASSSDRGGNIQYF.

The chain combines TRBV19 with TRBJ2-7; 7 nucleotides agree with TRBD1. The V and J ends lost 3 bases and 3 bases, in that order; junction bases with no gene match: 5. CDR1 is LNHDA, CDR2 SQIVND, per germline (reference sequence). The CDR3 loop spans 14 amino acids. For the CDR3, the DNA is TGTGCCAGTAGTATTGGGTCAGGGGGCTACGAGCAGTACTTC. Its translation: CASSIGSGGYEQYF.

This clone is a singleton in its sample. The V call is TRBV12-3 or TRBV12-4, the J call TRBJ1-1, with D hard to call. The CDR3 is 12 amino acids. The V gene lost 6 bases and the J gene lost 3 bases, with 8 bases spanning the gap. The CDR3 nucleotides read TGTGCCAGCAGGACTCGTGACACTGAAGCTTTCTTT. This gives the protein CASRTRDTEAFF.

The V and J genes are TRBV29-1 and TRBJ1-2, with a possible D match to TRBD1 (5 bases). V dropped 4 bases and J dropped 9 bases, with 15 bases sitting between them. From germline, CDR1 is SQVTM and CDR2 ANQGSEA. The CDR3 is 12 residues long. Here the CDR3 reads CSVVGGDFRYTF. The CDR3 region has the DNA TGCAGCGTTGTTGGGGGGGATTTCCGCTACACCTTC.

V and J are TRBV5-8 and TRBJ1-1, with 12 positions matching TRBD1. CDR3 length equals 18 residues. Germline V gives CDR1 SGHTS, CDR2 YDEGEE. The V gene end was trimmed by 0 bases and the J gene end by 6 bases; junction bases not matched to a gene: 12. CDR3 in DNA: TGTGCCAGCAGCTTGGTCTTGGGACAGGGGGCCGAGAAGGCTGAAGCTTTCTTT. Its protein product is CASSLVLGQGAEKAEAFF.

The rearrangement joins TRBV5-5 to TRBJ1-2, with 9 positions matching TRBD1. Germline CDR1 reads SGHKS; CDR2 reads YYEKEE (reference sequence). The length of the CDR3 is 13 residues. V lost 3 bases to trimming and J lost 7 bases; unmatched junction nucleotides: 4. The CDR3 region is CASSSTGGFGYTF. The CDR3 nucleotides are TGTGCCAGCAGCTCCACAGGGGGCTTTGGCTACACCTTC.

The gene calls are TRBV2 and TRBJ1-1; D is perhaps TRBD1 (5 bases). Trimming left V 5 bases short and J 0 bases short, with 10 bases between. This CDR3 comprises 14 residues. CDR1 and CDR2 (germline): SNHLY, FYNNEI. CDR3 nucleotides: TGTGCCAGCAGTCCAGGGTCTTTGAACACTGAAGCTTTCTTT. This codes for CASSPGSLNTEAFF. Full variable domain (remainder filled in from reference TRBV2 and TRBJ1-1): EPEVTQTPSHQVTQMGQEVILRCVPISNHLYFYWYRQILGQKVEFLVSFYNNEISEKSEIFDDQFSVERPDGSNFTLKIRSTKLEDSAMYFCASSPGSLNTEAFFGQGTRLTVV.

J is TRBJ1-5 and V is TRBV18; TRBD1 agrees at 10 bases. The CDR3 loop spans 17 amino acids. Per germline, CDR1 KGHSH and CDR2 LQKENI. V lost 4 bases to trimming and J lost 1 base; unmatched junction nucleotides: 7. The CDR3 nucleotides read TGTGCCAGCTCACGAGGACAGGGGGTGGGGAGCAATCAGCCCCAGCATTTT. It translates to CASSRGQGVGSNQPQHF.

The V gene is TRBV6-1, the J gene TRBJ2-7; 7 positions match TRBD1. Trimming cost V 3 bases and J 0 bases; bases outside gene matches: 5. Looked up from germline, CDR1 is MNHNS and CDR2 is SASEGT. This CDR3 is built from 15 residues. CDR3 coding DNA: TGTGCCAGCAGTGACGGACAGGCCGCCTCCTACGAGCAGTACTTC. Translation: CASSDGQAASYEQYF.

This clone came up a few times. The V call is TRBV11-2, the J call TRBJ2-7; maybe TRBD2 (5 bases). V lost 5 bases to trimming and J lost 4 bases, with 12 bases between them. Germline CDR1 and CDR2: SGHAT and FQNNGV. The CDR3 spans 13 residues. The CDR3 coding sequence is TGTGCCAGCAGCACCGGGGTCTTTTACGAGCAGTACTTC. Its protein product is CASSTGVFYEQYF.

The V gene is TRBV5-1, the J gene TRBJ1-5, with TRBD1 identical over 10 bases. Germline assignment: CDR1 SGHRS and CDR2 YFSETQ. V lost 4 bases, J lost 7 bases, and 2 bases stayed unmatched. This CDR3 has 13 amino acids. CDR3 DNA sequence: TGCGCCAGCAGCGCGGGACAGGGGCAGCCCCAGCATTTT. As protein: CASSAGQGQPQHF.

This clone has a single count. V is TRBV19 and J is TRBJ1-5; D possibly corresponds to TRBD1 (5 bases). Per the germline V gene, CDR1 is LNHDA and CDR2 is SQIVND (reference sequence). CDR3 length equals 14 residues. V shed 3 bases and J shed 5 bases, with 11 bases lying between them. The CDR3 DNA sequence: TGTGCCAGTAGTATGGGTGACAGATATCAGCCCCAGCATTTT. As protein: CASSMGDRYQPQHF.

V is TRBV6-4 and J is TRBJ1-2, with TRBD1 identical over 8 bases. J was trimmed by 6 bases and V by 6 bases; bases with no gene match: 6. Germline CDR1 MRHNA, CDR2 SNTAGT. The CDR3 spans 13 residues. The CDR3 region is CASSPTGVNGYTF. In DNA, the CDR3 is TGTGCCAGCAGCCCGACAGGGGTCAATGGCTACACCTTC.

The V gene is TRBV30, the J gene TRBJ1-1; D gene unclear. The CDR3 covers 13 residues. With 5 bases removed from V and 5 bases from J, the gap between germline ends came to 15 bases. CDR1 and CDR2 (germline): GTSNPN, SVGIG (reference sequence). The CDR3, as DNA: TGTGCCTGGGCTGGACGGGGAGGGACTGAAGCTTTCTTT. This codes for CAWAGRGGTEAFF.

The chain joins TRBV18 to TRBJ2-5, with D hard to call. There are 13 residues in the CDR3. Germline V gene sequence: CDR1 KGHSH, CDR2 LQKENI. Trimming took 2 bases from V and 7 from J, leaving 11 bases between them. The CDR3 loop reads CASSPDQAGTQYF. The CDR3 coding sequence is TGTGCCAGCTCACCAGACCAGGCTGGGACCCAGTACTTC.

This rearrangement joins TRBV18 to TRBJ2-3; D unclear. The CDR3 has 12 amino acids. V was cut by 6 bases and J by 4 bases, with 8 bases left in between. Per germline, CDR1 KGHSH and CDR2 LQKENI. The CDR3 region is CASSPKSDTQYF. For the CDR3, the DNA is TGTGCCAGCTCCCCTAAATCAGATACGCAGTATTTT.

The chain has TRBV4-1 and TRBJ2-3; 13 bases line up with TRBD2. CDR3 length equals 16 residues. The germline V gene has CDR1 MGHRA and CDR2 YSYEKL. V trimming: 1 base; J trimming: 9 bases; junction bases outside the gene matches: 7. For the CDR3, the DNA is TGCGCCAGCAGCCAAGTCCCGCAGACTAGCGGGGGGACGCAGTATTTT. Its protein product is CASSQVPQTSGGTQYF.

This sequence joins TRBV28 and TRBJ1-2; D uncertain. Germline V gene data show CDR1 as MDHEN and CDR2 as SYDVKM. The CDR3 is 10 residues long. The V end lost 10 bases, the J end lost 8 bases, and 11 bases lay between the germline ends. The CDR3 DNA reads TGTGCCACCCGGGTTGAGGGCTACACCTTC. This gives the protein CATRVEGYTF.

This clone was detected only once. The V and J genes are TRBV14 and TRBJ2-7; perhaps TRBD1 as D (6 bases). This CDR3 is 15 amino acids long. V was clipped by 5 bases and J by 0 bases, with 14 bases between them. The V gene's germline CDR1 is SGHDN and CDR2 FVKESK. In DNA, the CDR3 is TGTGCCAGCAGCGAAAGTTTGGACAGCTCCTACGAGCAGTACTTC. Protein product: CASSESLDSSYEQYF. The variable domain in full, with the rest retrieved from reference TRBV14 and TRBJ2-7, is EAGVTQFPSHSVIEKGQTVTLRCDPISGHDNLYWYRRVMGKEIKFLLHFVKESKQDESGMPNNRFLAERTGGTYSTLKVQPAELEDSGVYFCASSESLDSSYEQYFGPGTRLTVT.

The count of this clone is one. CDR3 bases: TGTGCCTGGGGGACAGGGGGCGGAGGCTACACCTTC. It codes for CAWGTGGGGYTF. This chain uses TRBV30 with TRBJ1-2; 12 positions match TRBD1. V shed 5 bases and J 8 bases; nucleotides not matched to a gene: 3. Looked up from germline, CDR1 is GTSNPN and CDR2 is SVGIG (reference sequence). This CDR3 is 12 amino acids long.

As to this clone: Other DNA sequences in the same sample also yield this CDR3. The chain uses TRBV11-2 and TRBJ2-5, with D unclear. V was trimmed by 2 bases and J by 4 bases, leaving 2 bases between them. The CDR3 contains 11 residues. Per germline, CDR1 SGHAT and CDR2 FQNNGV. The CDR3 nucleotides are TGTGCCAGCAGCTTACGAGAGACCCAGTACTTC. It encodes CASSLRETQYF.